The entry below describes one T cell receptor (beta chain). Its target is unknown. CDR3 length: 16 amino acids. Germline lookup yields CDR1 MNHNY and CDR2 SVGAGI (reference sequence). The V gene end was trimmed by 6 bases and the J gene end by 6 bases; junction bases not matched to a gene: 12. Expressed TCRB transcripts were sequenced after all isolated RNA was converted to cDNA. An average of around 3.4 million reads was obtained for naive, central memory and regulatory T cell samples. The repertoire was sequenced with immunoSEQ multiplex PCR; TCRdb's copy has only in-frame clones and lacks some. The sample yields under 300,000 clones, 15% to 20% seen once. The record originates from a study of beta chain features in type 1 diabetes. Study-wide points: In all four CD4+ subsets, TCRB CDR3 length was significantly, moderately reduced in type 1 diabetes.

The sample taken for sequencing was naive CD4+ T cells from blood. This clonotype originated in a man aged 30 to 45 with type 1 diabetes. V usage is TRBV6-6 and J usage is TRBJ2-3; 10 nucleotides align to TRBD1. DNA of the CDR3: TGTGCCAGCAGGCAACCGGGACAGGGGATTAGGGATACGCAGTATTTT. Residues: CASRQPGQGIRDTQYF.